A single sample is the source of the 27 T cell receptor beta chains below, sequenced in a study of blood T cell repertoires in COVID-19. Repertoires were generated with immunoSEQ multiplex PCR, while TCRdb's copy carries only in-frame clones and drops some. The table shows about 200,000 clones, with around 81% occurring only once. The sample taken for sequencing was peripheral blood. These receptors were obtained from a human donor in a cohort sampled during active COVID-19.

The chain uses TRBV7-2 and TRBJ1-2; the D is unclear. The CDR3 extends over 15 amino acids. V lost 2 bases to trimming and J lost 3 bases, with 13 bases between them. Per the germline V gene, CDR1 is SGHTA and CDR2 is FQGNSA. The CDR3 nucleotides are TGTGCCAGCAGCTTATCGGCCGGGTACGACTATGGCTACACCTTC. Encoded protein: CASSLSAGYDYGYTF.

Points on this clone: Sequence at one end of the junction differs from germline and may be a read error. V is TRBV28 and J is TRBJ1-2; D might be TRBD1 (5 bases). The CDR3 runs to 12 residues. The germline gives CDR1 MDHEN, CDR2 SYDVKM. The CDR3 coding sequence is TGTGCCAGCAGTCAGGGTTTTAGTGGCTACAGCTTC. Protein sequence: CASSQGFSGYSF.

The chain uses TRBV4-2 and TRBJ1-6; D gene uncertain. Between the trimmed V and J ends, which lost 3 bases and 7 bases, there was a span of 7 bases. This CDR3 comprises 13 residues. Germline CDR1 reads LGHNA; CDR2 reads YNFKEQ. This CDR3 reads CASSQSRNSPLHF. The CDR3 nucleotides are TGTGCCAGCAGCCAGTCTAGGAATTCACCCCTCCACTTT.

The rearrangement uses TRBV7-2 and TRBJ2-3; possibly TRBD2 for D (5 bases). Deletions cut 2 bases from V and 2 bases from J, with 8 bases between. Germline CDR1 SGHTA, CDR2 FQGNSA. There are 14 residues in the CDR3. CDR3 amino acids: CASSLNGVTDTQYF. CDR3 nucleotides: TGTGCCAGCAGCTTAAACGGGGTCACAGATACGCAGTATTTT.

This clone was seen only once. CDR3: CASSLEGQVSYEQYF. In DNA, the CDR3 is TGTGCCAGCAGCTTAGAGGGACAGGTCTCCTACGAGCAGTACTTC. The V call is TRBV7-2, the J call TRBJ2-7; 8 bases map to TRBD1. The CDR3 is 15 residues long. From germline, CDR1 is SGHTA and CDR2 FQGNSA. V dropped 1 base and J dropped 0; count of bases not matched to a gene: 2. The whole variable domain, filled in from reference TRBV7-2 and TRBJ2-7, reads GAGVSQSPSNKVTEKGKDVELRCDPISGHTALYWYRQSLGQGLEFLIYFQGNSAPDKSGLPSDRFSAERTGGSVSTLTIQRTQQEDSAVYLCASSLEGQVSYEQYFGPGTRLTVT.

The chain combines TRBV7-9 with TRBJ1-1; 12 bases agree with TRBD1. Germline V lookup: CDR1 SEHNR, CDR2 FQNEAQ (reference sequence). CDR3 length: 14 amino acids. Unmatched junction bases numbered 8, after V lost 5 bases and J lost 10 bases. The CDR3 protein is CASSGPGQGALAFF. The CDR3 nucleotides read TGTGCCAGCAGCGGACCGGGACAGGGGGCTTTAGCTTTCTTT.

A remark on this clone: In the same sample, other DNA sequences code for this CDR3. This rearrangement joins TRBV28 to TRBJ2-7, with a tentative D call TRBD2 (6 bases). The CDR3 totals 13 residues. From germline, CDR1 is MDHEN and CDR2 SYDVKM. Trimming removed 1 base from V and 2 bases from J, with 6 bases in between. This CDR3 is CASSLSGAYEQYF. The CDR3 DNA sequence: TGTGCCAGCAGTTTATCGGGGGCCTACGAGCAGTACTTC.

The rearrangement uses TRBV11-2 and TRBJ2-2; 11 bases line up with TRBD1. The trim removed 5 bases at V and 7 bases at J, leaving 6 bases unmatched. The CDR3 loop spans 15 amino acids. CDR1 SGHAT and CDR2 FQNNGV come from the germline V gene. The CDR3 region has the DNA TGTGCCAGCAGCAAGGACAGGGGGCTCGTCGGGGAGCTGTTTTTT. This gives the protein CASSKDRGLVGELFF. The complete variable domain, with remaining parts taken from reference TRBV11-2 and TRBJ2-2, reads EAGVAQSPRYKIIEKRQSVAFWCNPISGHATLYWYQQILGQGPKLLIQFQNNGVVDDSQLPKDRFSAERLKGVDSTLKIQPAKLEDSAVYLCASSKDRGLVGELFFGEGSRLTVL.

The chain is built from TRBV9 and TRBJ2-5; D is uncertain. The CDR3 sequence is 14 residues long. V was clipped by 4 bases and J by 1 base, with 11 bases between them. CDR1 and CDR2 from the germline V gene are SGDLS and YYNGEE. CDR3 in DNA: TGTGCCAGCAGCATTAATAGTCGCCAAGAGACCCAGTACTTC. Its translation is CASSINSRQETQYF.

The V gene is TRBV11-3, the J gene TRBJ2-1, with D possibly matching TRBD2 (6 bases). This CDR3 is built from 15 residues. V lost 6 bases to trimming and J lost 7 bases, with 19 bases between them. In germline, CDR1 is SGHNT, CDR2 YENEEA. The CDR3 region has the DNA TGTGCCAGCAGTCCCGCCGGGGGACGGCAGAATGAGCAGTTCTTC. It is translated as CASSPAGGRQNEQFF.

This clone was seen a single time. The rearrangement joins TRBV3-1 (or the pseudogene TRBV3-2) to TRBJ2-2, with D unclear. The CDR3 consists of 17 residues. Germline CDR1 is LGHDT and CDR2 is YNNKEL (reference sequence). V lost 1 base and J 5 bases, leaving 17 bases between the germline ends. The CDR3 DNA reads as TGTGCCAGCAGCCAAGGGCGGAGTGCTCGCCTTACCGGGGAGCTGTTTTTT. Its protein product is CASSQGRSARLTGELFF.

The rearrangement links TRBV18 to TRBJ1-3, with TRBD1 matching over 7 bases. In germline, CDR1 is KGHSH, CDR2 LQKENI. The ends lost 6 bases at V and 0 bases at J; junction bases unmatched: 14. The CDR3 extends over 18 amino acids. Here the CDR3 DNA reads TGTGCCAGCTCCCGGAACGGCGGGACAGCTAACTCTGGAAACACCATATATTTT. It codes for CASSRNGGTANSGNTIYF.

V usage is TRBV5-6 and J usage is TRBJ1-2; 8 nucleotides align to TRBD1. CDR1 SGHDT and CDR2 YYEEEE come from the germline V gene. With V trimmed by 4 bases and J by 9 bases, 14 bases remained unmatched. The CDR3 has 15 residues. The CDR3 nucleotides are TGTGCCAGCAGCCTAAAGGGGGCAGGGGGCGGACGCTACACCTTC. Translation: CASSLKGAGGGRYTF.

The genes are TRBV30 and TRBJ1-3; 7 bases match TRBD1. The junction had 4 bases not matched to a gene; V was cut back by 8 bases and J by 6 bases. The germline CDR1 and CDR2 sequences are GTSNPN and SVGIG (reference sequence). The CDR3 runs 11 residues. CDR3 bases: TGTGCCAGTGGGACAGCAAACACCATATATTTT. It codes for CASGTANTIYF.

This clone was recorded once. V gene TRBV7-9 combines with J gene TRBJ2-1; 11 positions match TRBD1. The CDR3 loop spans 17 amino acids. The V segment lost 1 base and the J segment 8 bases; nucleotides outside the gene matches: 10. The germline V gene encodes CDR1 SEHNR and CDR2 FQNEAQ (reference sequence). CDR3 protein: CASSLGYTGTGGDEQFF. CDR3 nucleotide sequence: TGTGCCAGCAGCTTAGGGTACACCGGGACAGGGGGGGATGAGCAGTTCTTC.

The rearrangement links TRBV6-1 to TRBJ2-4, with unresolved D. The CDR3 is made up of 14 amino acids. V gave up 2 bases and J gave up 0 bases, with 5 bases separating them. In germline, CDR1 is MNHNS, CDR2 SASEGT. CDR3: CASSEFLAKNIQYF. CDR3 nucleotides: TGTGCCAGCAGTGAATTCTTAGCCAAAAACATTCAGTACTTC.

This rearrangement joins TRBV5-1 to TRBJ2-1; 8 positions agree with TRBD1. The CDR3 has 15 residues. Unmatched junction bases numbered 4, after V lost 2 bases and J lost 3 bases. CDR1 SGHRS and CDR2 YFSETQ come from the germline V gene. CDR3 nucleotide sequence: TGCGCCAGCAGCTTCCAAACAGGGGGCTACAATGAGCAGTTCTTC. Translation gives CASSFQTGGYNEQFF.

The chain links TRBV11-3 to TRBJ2-5; D may be TRBD1 (5 bases). Per germline, CDR1 SGHNT and CDR2 YENEEA. Trimming removed 1 base at V and 5 bases at J, with 8 bases between. This CDR3 is 13 amino acids long. Written as DNA, the CDR3 is TGTGCCAGCAGCTTAGGCAGGGTGGAGACCCAGTACTTC. Protein: CASSLGRVETQYF.

The chain couples TRBV4-3 to TRBJ1-2; 10 bases are shared with TRBD1. The ends lost 1 base at V and 8 bases at J; junction bases unmatched: 10. CDR3 length: 16 amino acids. Germline-derived CDR1 and CDR2 are LGHNA and YSLEER. The CDR3 here is CASSQVNPTGGRGYTF. For the CDR3, the DNA is TGCGCCAGCAGCCAAGTCAACCCGACAGGGGGCCGAGGCTACACCTTC.

This clone has only one observation. CDR3 residues: CASSLSGFKDTQYF. The CDR3 DNA follows: TGTGCCAGCAGTTTATCAGGGTTTAAAGATACGCAGTATTTT. The chain has TRBV25-1 and TRBJ2-3, with D possibly matching TRBD1 (5 bases). Germline lookup yields CDR1 MGHDK and CDR2 SYGVNS. V shed 5 bases and J shed 5 bases, with 14 bases lying between them. The length of the CDR3 is 14 residues.

This chain uses TRBV19 with TRBJ1-1; TRBD1 aligns across 8 bases. Germline V gene sequence: CDR1 LNHDA, CDR2 SQIVND (reference sequence). Trimming at V came to 5 bases and at J to 3 bases, leaving 8 bases not matched to a gene. The CDR3 loop spans 15 amino acids. CDR3 amino acids: CASSGTGPTDTEAFF. The CDR3 region has the DNA TGTGCCAGTAGTGGGACAGGCCCCACGGACACTGAAGCTTTCTTT.

This sequence joins TRBV6-5 and TRBJ2-1; 10 bases agree with TRBD2. Germline V gives CDR1 MNHEY, CDR2 SVGAGI. Unmatched junction bases numbered 11, after V lost 11 bases and J lost 7 bases. This CDR3 has 14 amino acids. The CDR3 coding sequence is TGTGCCTCCCAAACGGGACTAGCGAAGAATGAGCAGTTCTTC. Translation gives CASQTGLAKNEQFF.

The chain has TRBV6-5 and TRBJ1-2; the match to TRBD1 covers 9 bases. Unmatched junction bases numbered 11, after V lost 7 bases and J lost 8 bases. This CDR3 spans 14 amino acids. Germline V gives CDR1 MNHEY, CDR2 SVGAGI. The chain's CDR3 is CASNLQGAPGGYTF. In DNA, the CDR3 is TGTGCCAGCAATTTACAGGGGGCGCCGGGAGGCTACACCTTC.

The chain is built from TRBV5-1 and TRBJ1-5, with a tentative D call TRBD1 (6 bases). Trimming shortened V by 0 bases and J by 1 base, and 11 bases separated the two germline ends. Germline V gives CDR1 SGHRS, CDR2 YFSETQ. The CDR3 has 16 residues. The CDR3 reads CASSLEGQSSNQPQHF. For the CDR3, the DNA is TGCGCCAGCAGCTTGGAGGGACAATCCAGCAATCAGCCCCAGCATTTT.

This clone was recorded once. The chain couples TRBV3-1 (or the pseudogene TRBV3-2) to TRBJ2-5; 10 bases match TRBD1. The CDR3 extends over 16 amino acids. Trimming cost V 4 bases and J 0 bases; bases outside gene matches: 5. Germline lookup yields CDR1 LGHDT and CDR2 YNNKEL (reference sequence). CDR3 coding DNA: TGTGCCAGCAGCCGCGGACAGGGGGGCTACCAAGAGACCCAGTACTTC. This codes for CASSRGQGGYQETQYF.

For the CDR3, the DNA is TGTGCCAGCAGTCATTTACAGGGTACTGGCACAGATACGCAGTATTTT. It codes for CASSHLQGTGTDTQYF. This chain uses TRBV28 with TRBJ2-3, with D possibly TRBD1 on 6 matching bases. The V end lost 5 bases, the J end lost 1 base, and 16 bases lay between the germline ends. The CDR3 runs 16 residues. Germline CDR1 MDHEN, CDR2 SYDVKM.

The CDR3 region is CASSQGRETDTQYF. Written as DNA, the CDR3 is TGTGCCAGCAGCCAAGGTCGGGAAACAGATACGCAGTATTTT. The rearrangement joins TRBV3-1 (or the pseudogene TRBV3-2) to TRBJ2-3; maybe TRBD2 (5 bases). Trimming left V 1 base short and J 3 bases short, with 8 bases between. Germline values: CDR1 LGHDT, CDR2 YNNKEL (reference sequence). The CDR3 sequence is 14 residues long.